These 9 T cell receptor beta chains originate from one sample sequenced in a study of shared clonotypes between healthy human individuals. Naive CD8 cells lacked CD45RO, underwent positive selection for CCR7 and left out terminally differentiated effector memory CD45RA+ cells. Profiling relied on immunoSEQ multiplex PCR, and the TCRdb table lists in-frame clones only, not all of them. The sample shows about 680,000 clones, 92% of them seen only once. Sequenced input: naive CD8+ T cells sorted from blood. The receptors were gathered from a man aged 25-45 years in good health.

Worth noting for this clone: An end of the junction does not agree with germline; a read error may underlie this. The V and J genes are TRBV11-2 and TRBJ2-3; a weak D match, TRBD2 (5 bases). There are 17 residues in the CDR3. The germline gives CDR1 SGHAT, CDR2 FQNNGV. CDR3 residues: CASSLDTTKLSTDTQYF. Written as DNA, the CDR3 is TGTGCCAGCAGTTTAGACACGACTAAATTGTCCACAGATACGCAGTATTTT.

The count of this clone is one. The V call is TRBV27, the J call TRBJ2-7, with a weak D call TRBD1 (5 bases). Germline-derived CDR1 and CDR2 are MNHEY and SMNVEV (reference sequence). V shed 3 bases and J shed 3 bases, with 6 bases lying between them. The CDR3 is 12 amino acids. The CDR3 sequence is CASSFDSYEQYF. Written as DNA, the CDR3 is TGTGCCAGCAGTTTCGACAGCTACGAGCAGTACTTC.

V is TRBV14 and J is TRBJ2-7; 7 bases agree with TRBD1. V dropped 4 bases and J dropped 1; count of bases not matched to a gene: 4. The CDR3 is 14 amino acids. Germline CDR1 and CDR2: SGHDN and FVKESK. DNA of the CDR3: TGTGCCAGCAGCCCCTCACAGGGGTCCTACGAGCAGTACTTC. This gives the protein CASSPSQGSYEQYF.

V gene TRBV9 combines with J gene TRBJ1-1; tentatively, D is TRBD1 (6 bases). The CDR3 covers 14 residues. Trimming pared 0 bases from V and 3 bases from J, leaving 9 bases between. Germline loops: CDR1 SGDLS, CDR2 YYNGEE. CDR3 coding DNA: TGTGCCAGCAGCGTAGGACAGGAGGACACTGAAGCTTTCTTT. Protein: CASSVGQEDTEAFF.

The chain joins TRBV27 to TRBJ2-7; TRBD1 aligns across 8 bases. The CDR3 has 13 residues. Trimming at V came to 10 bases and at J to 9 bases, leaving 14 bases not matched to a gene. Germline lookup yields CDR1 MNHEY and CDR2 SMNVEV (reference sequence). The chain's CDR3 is CATVDRATLVQYF. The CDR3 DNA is TGTGCCACCGTGGACAGGGCGACTCTTGTGCAGTACTTC.

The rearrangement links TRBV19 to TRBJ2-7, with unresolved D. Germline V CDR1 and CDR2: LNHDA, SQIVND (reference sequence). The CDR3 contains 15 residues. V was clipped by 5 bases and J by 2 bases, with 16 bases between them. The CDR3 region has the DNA TGTGCCAGTAGTGTCGACCCCGGAATGCCCTACGAGCAGTACTTC. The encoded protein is CASSVDPGMPYEQYF.

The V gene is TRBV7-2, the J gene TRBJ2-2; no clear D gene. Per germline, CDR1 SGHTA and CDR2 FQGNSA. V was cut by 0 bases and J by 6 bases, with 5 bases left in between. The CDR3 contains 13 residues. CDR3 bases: TGTGCCAGCAGCTTAGCAGACGCCGGGGAGCTGTTTTTT. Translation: CASSLADAGELFF.

CDR3: CASSLSVNTGELFF. The CDR3 DNA is TGTGCCAGCAGCTTATCGGTGAACACCGGGGAGCTGTTTTTT. The rearrangement joins TRBV7-6 to TRBJ2-2, with D unresolved. This CDR3 spans 14 amino acids. The germline V gene encodes CDR1 SGHVS and CDR2 FNYEAQ. Trimming shortened V by 2 bases and J by 1 base, and 5 bases separated the two germline ends.

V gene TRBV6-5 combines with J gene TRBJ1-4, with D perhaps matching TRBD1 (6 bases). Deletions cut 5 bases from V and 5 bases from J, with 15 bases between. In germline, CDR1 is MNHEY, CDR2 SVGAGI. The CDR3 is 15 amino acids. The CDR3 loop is CASSTTGQGNEKLFF. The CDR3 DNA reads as TGTGCCAGCAGTACAACGGGCCAGGGGAATGAAAAACTGTTTTTT.